One and the same sample provided the 13 T cell receptor beta chains below, sequenced in a study of blood T cell repertoires in COVID-19. TCRdb keeps only in-frame clones here, not all; method: immunoSEQ multiplex PCR. The sample yields about 64,000 clones, about 88% seen once. Sequenced input: PBMCs or T cells enriched from blood (not recorded which). Receptors originate from a woman aged 40 to 50 who had recovered from COVID-19.

There are a few counts of this clone. V is TRBV4-1 and J is TRBJ1-2, with unresolved D. Germline V gene data show CDR1 as MGHRA and CDR2 as YSYEKL. The germline V and J ends were trimmed by 1 base and 2 bases, with 8 bases remaining between them. The CDR3 is 14 amino acids. Here the CDR3 DNA reads TGCGCCAGCAGCCAAGTGACGGGAAACTATGGCTACACCTTC. This sequence encodes CASSQVTGNYGYTF.

V usage is TRBV19 and J usage is TRBJ2-1, with TRBD2 matching over 7 bases. Germline loops: CDR1 LNHDA, CDR2 SQIVND (reference sequence). After removal of 7 bases from V and 7 bases from J, the junction contained 13 bases not matched to a gene. There are 15 residues in the CDR3. The CDR3 DNA follows: TGTGCCAGTACTGAGCGGCTACCCGGGGGGAATGAGCAGTTCTTC. This codes for CASTERLPGGNEQFF.

The chain joins TRBV7-9 to TRBJ1-6, with D uncertain. Germline CDR1 SEHNR, CDR2 FQNEAQ (reference sequence). The V end was cut by 5 bases, the J end by 7 bases, with 6 bases between. This CDR3 has 12 amino acids. The CDR3 nucleotides read TGTGCCAGCAGCCTTATAAATTCACCCCTCCACTTT. Residues: CASSLINSPLHF.

The chain is built from TRBV19 and TRBJ2-5, with TRBD1 identical over 9 bases. Germline V gene data show CDR1 as LNHDA and CDR2 as SQIVND (reference sequence). Germline trimming cut 5 bases from V and 5 bases from J; bases unmatched to any gene: 12. This CDR3 spans 16 amino acids. CDR3 sequence reads: CASSPRGDRDEETQYF. Written as DNA, the CDR3 is TGTGCCAGTAGTCCACGGGGGGACAGGGATGAGGAGACCCAGTACTTC.

CDR3 region: CASSILQGNTEAFF. CDR3 DNA: TGTGCCAGTAGTATCCTACAGGGAAACACTGAAGCTTTCTTT. The chain has TRBV19 and TRBJ1-1; a weak D match, TRBD1 (6 bases). Germline CDR1 is LNHDA and CDR2 is SQIVND (reference sequence). The germline V and J ends were trimmed by 3 bases and 2 bases, with 10 bases remaining between them. The CDR3 extends over 14 amino acids.

The CDR3 DNA follows: TGCAGCGTTGGAACAGGGACGCACACCGGGGAGCTGTTTTTT. It specifies CSVGTGTHTGELFF. The chain couples TRBV29-1 to TRBJ2-2; maybe TRBD1 (6 bases). CDR1 SQVTM and CDR2 ANQGSEA come from the germline V gene. Trimming stripped 4 bases from V and 3 bases from J, with 12 bases between. The CDR3 runs to 14 residues.

The rearrangement links TRBV5-1 to TRBJ1-2; 9 bases line up with TRBD1. Germline loops: CDR1 SGHRS, CDR2 YFSETQ. The CDR3 length is 15 residues. The trim removed 4 bases at V and 5 bases at J, leaving 9 bases unmatched. The CDR3 reads CASSQLTGGGYGYTF. The CDR3 nucleotides are TGCGCCAGCAGCCAACTCACAGGGGGCGGGTATGGCTACACCTTC.

The rearrangement joins TRBV9 to TRBJ2-2; 11 bases fit TRBD1. The CDR3 loop spans 15 amino acids. The V and J ends lost 4 bases and 7 bases, in that order; junction bases with no gene match: 6. Germline CDR1 SGDLS, CDR2 YYNGEE. This CDR3 is CASSTGQGVVGELFF. The CDR3 DNA is TGTGCCAGCAGCACGGGACAGGGGGTTGTCGGGGAGCTGTTTTTT.

J is TRBJ1-2 and V is TRBV20-1; D perhaps matches TRBD1 (6 bases). The CDR3 has 11 amino acids. Trimming removed 5 bases from V and 8 bases from J, with 12 bases in between. Germline lookup yields CDR1 DFQATT and CDR2 SNEGSKA (reference sequence). This CDR3 reads CSAPQGEGYTF. CDR3 sequence (DNA): TGCAGTGCTCCACAGGGCGAAGGCTACACCTTC.

This clone has just one count. The gene calls are TRBV29-1 and TRBJ1-4; D gene uncertain. This CDR3 is 13 amino acids long. Per the germline V gene, CDR1 is SQVTM and CDR2 is ANQGSEA. With 2 bases removed from V and 6 bases from J, the gap between germline ends came to 10 bases. Written as DNA, the CDR3 is TGCAGCGTTGAATCCGGGTGGGATGAAAAACTGTTTTTT. Its protein product is CSVESGWDEKLFF.

This clone was seen a single time. This chain connects TRBV4-1 to TRBJ1-2; possible D gene TRBD1, 5 bases. Trimming took 1 base from V and 2 from J, leaving 11 bases between them. Germline values: CDR1 MGHRA, CDR2 YSYEKL. CDR3 size: 15 residues. The DNA of the CDR3 is TGCGCCAGCAGCCAAGTTGCAGGGCCCAACTATGGCTACACCTTC. It codes for CASSQVAGPNYGYTF.

This chain links TRBV5-5 with TRBJ2-2; no firm D call. CDR3 length equals 15 residues. The germline V gene encodes CDR1 SGHKS and CDR2 YYEKEE (reference sequence). V was clipped by 0 bases and J by 3 bases, with 9 bases between them. The CDR3 reads CASSLGALDTGELFF. Written as DNA, the CDR3 is TGTGCCAGCAGCTTGGGGGCGTTGGACACCGGGGAGCTGTTTTTT.

V usage is TRBV3-1 (or the pseudogene TRBV3-2) and J usage is TRBJ1-3; 9 bases are shared with TRBD1. Germline CDR1 is LGHDT and CDR2 is YNNKEL (reference sequence). The CDR3 extends over 18 amino acids. Trimming took 3 bases from V and 0 from J; bases not matched to a gene: 9. The CDR3 DNA sequence: TGTGCCAGCAGCCACCTGGGACAGGGCTTGAGCTCTGGAAACACCATATATTTT. It specifies CASSHLGQGLSSGNTIYF.